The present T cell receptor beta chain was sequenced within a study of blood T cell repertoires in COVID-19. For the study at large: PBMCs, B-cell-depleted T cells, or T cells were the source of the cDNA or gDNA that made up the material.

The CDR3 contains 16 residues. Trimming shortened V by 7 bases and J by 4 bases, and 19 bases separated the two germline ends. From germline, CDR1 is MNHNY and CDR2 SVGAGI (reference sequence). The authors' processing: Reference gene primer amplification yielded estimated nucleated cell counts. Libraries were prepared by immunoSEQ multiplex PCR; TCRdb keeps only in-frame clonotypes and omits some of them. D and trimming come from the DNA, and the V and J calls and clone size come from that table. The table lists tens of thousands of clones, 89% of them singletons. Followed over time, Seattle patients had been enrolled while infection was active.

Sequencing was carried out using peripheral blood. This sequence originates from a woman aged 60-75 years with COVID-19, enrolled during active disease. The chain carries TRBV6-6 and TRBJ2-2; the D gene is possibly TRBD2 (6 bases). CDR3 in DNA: TGTGCCAGCAAATTACCGGAGGGCCAGGGCACCGGGGAGCTGTTTTTT. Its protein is CASKLPEGQGTGELFF.